The clone carrying this T cell receptor (beta chain) was found many times. The antigen is undetermined. The data derive from a study of T cells in Graves' hyperthyroidism and ophthalmopathy. Study findings and constraints: Classification by a 13 V-J model distinguished ophthalmopathy from stable hyperthyroidism.

Amplified TCR beta CDR3 regions came from RNA transcripts. Carried out on the TCR CDR3, a first-round RT-PCR used the HTBI primer set. In TCRdb, the multiplex PCR reads were re-called with MiXCR into one record per CDR3 protein. The table records around 380,000 distinct CDR3 sequences, approximately 12% of them present only once. V lost 6 bases to trimming and J lost 3 bases, with 15 bases between them. The CDR3 has 15 amino acids. Uncontrolled infection, other autoimmune disease, pregnancy or lactation excluded patients. On the basis of clinical symptoms, serum thyroxine and TRAb, thyroid ultrasound and orbital computed tomography, diagnoses were made. Blood sampling occurred at first hyperthyroidism diagnosis, ahead of any ophthalmopathy symptoms.

The TCR comes from a man aged 25-45 years with Graves' hyperthyroidism that later progressed to Graves' ophthalmopathy. Sequences were obtained from blood. The chain employs TRBV12-3 or TRBV12-4 and TRBJ1-5; no firm D call. The CDR3 nucleotides are TGTGCCAGCAGCAAGGACGGGCTCGACAATCAGCCCCAGCATTTT. Amino acids: CASSKDGLDNQPQHF.